This passage covers 27 T cell receptor beta chains from one sample sequenced in a study of cytomegalovirus exposure and HLA in healthy donors. Primers: 60 Vbeta forward and 13 Jbeta reverse. Here immunoSEQ multiplex PCR was the method, and the copy in TCRdb shows in-frame clones only, minus some. Of over 100,000 clones listed, 60% to 85% are singletons. The sample consisted of PBMCs. Receptor source: a woman aged 18-29 years in good health and CMV-seropositive.

The chain combines TRBV6-5 with TRBJ2-7; D perhaps matches TRBD1 (5 bases). The CDR3 extends over 15 amino acids. Germline CDR1 is MNHEY and CDR2 is SVGAGI. Trimming left V 6 bases short and J 0 bases short, with 15 bases between. The CDR3 here is CASSPDSVGSYEQYF. CDR3 DNA sequence: TGTGCCAGCAGCCCAGACAGTGTGGGCTCCTACGAGCAGTACTTC.

DNA for the CDR3: TGCGCCAGCAGCTTGGGTAGCGGGAGTGGCACCGGGGAGCTGTTTTTT. This sequence encodes CASSLGSGSGTGELFF. This rearrangement joins TRBV5-1 to TRBJ2-2, with 9 bases matching TRBD2. CDR1 SGHRS and CDR2 YFSETQ come from the germline V gene. CDR3 size: 16 residues. Unmatched junction bases numbered 4, after V lost 0 bases and J lost 4 bases.

This clone was counted once. V gene TRBV29-1 combines with J gene TRBJ2-7; possibly TRBD2 for D (6 bases). Germline V gene data show CDR1 as SQVTM and CDR2 as ANQGSEA. V was clipped by 4 bases and J by 0 bases, with 7 bases between them. The CDR3 spans 12 residues. The CDR3 DNA sequence: TGCAGCGTTGCGGGGGACTCCTACGAGCAGTACTTC. Its translation is CSVAGDSYEQYF.

The CDR3 here is CASSQGTSGPRDTQYF. DNA for the CDR3: TGCGCCAGCAGCCAAGGCACTAGCGGCCCCCGAGATACGCAGTATTTT. The chain is built from TRBV4-1 and TRBJ2-3, with 8 bases lining up with TRBD2. The CDR3 is 16 amino acids. V shed 1 base, J shed 5 bases, and the junction held 8 bases outside the gene matches. The germline gives CDR1 MGHRA, CDR2 YSYEKL.

The chain carries TRBV11-3 and TRBJ2-7; D gene unclear. This CDR3 region has 13 residues. V shed 6 bases and J shed 2 bases, with 11 bases lying between them. From germline, CDR1 is SGHNT and CDR2 YENEEA. The DNA for the CDR3 is TGTGCCAGCAGTTCCGCAGCGACCTACGAGCAGTACTTC. Translating it yields CASSSAATYEQYF.

Here the CDR3 DNA reads TGTGCCAGCAGCTCCTCGGACTCCCTGAAGGGCCATGGCTACACCTTC. This translates into CASSSSDSLKGHGYTF. This chain connects TRBV5-4 to TRBJ1-2; D gene unclear. Germline CDR1 is SGHNT and CDR2 is YYREEE (reference sequence). This CDR3 is built from 16 residues. V lost 3 bases and J 6 bases, leaving 21 bases between the germline ends.

The chain links TRBV6-1 to TRBJ2-7; 9 nucleotides match TRBD2. The CDR3 loop spans 15 amino acids. In germline, CDR1 is MNHNS, CDR2 SASEGT. The trim removed 1 base at V and 3 bases at J, leaving 4 bases unmatched. In DNA, the CDR3 is TGTGCCAGCAGTGAAGTTAGCGGGAGTAACTACGAGCAGTACTTC. As protein: CASSEVSGSNYEQYF.

J is TRBJ2-1 and V is TRBV19, with TRBD2 matching over 13 bases. CDR1 and CDR2 from the germline V gene are LNHDA and SQIVND (reference sequence). CDR3 length: 14 amino acids. The V segment lost 5 bases and the J segment 8 bases; nucleotides outside the gene matches: 3. The CDR3 nucleotides are TGTGCCAGTAGTTGGGGACTAGCGGGATATGAGCAGTTCTTC. This codes for CASSWGLAGYEQFF.

The chain joins TRBV5-4 to TRBJ1-1; D is ambiguous. Germline CDR1 reads SGHNT; CDR2 reads YYREEE (reference sequence). Trimming removed 0 bases from V and 10 bases from J, with 16 bases in between. CDR3 size: 14 residues. For the CDR3, the DNA is TGTGCCAGCAGCTTGGACCCCCAGCGGGAGAGAGCTTTCTTT. Its protein product is CASSLDPQRERAFF.

The chain has TRBV5-4 and TRBJ2-2, with TRBD2 matching 9 bases. The V gene end was trimmed by 1 base and the J gene end by 0 bases; junction bases not matched to a gene: 4. Germline V gene data show CDR1 as SGHNT and CDR2 as YYREEE (reference sequence). The CDR3 has 17 residues. The CDR3 nucleotides are TGTGCCAGCAGCTTGTTGCAGCGGGGGGCGAACACCGGGGAGCTGTTTTTT. Translating it yields CASSLLQRGANTGELFF.

This chain connects TRBV6-1 to TRBJ1-2, with D perhaps TRBD1 (6 bases). Germline V lookup: CDR1 MNHNS, CDR2 SASEGT. Trimming took off 5 bases at V and 4 bases at J, with 17 bases between the two ends. The CDR3 is 15 amino acids. The CDR3 coding sequence is TGTGCCAGCAGTAGAGAGAGGACAGCCTCCTATGGCTACACCTTC. It specifies CASSRERTASYGYTF.

This clone appeared once. J is TRBJ2-1 and V is TRBV4-2, with TRBD2 matching 12 bases. The germline CDR1 and CDR2 sequences are LGHNA and YNFKEQ. CDR3 length: 14 residues. The V gene end was trimmed by 1 base and the J gene end by 8 bases; junction bases not matched to a gene: 0. This CDR3 is CASSQGTSGDEQFF. DNA of the CDR3: TGTGCCAGCAGCCAAGGGACTAGCGGGGATGAGCAGTTCTTC.

The chain employs TRBV6-6 and TRBJ2-1; D uncertain. Germline V gives CDR1 MNHNY, CDR2 SVGAGI (reference sequence). This CDR3 region has 14 residues. The germline V and J ends were trimmed by 6 bases and 0 bases, with 9 bases remaining between them. The CDR3 reads CASRTDRSYNEQFF. The CDR3, as DNA: TGTGCCAGCAGGACTGACCGCTCCTACAATGAGCAGTTCTTC.

The chain has TRBV20-1 and TRBJ2-5, with D tentatively TRBD2 (5 bases). Germline loops: CDR1 DFQATT, CDR2 SNEGSKA (reference sequence). The CDR3 has 11 amino acids. V lost 8 bases and J 4 bases, leaving 11 bases between the germline ends. In DNA, the CDR3 is TGCAGTTCGGGGAGCTTAGAGACCCAGTACTTC. It specifies CSSGSLETQYF.

V gene TRBV6-1 combines with J gene TRBJ1-5; D unresolved. The CDR3 is made up of 13 amino acids. Germline CDR1 is MNHNS and CDR2 is SASEGT. Trimming cost V 7 bases and J 0 bases, with 7 bases left between them. This chain's CDR3 is CASMEYSNQPQHF. CDR3 coding DNA: TGTGCCAGCATGGAGTATAGCAATCAGCCCCAGCATTTT.

The rearrangement uses TRBV7-8 and TRBJ1-1; possibly TRBD1 for D (6 bases). The CDR3 length is 15 residues. CDR1 is SGHVS and CDR2 is FQNEAQ in the germline V gene. The V and J ends lost 1 base and 5 bases respectively, with 14 bases between them. The CDR3 region is CASSLGGWGRTEAFF. CDR3 nucleotide sequence: TGTGCCAGCAGCTTAGGTGGGTGGGGGCGGACTGAAGCTTTCTTT.

In its sample, this clone was seen a few times. The chain couples TRBV30 to TRBJ1-6, with 12 bases fitting TRBD1. The CDR3 is 13 amino acids. J lost 9 bases, V lost 5 bases, and 2 bases had no gene match. From germline, CDR1 is GTSNPN and CDR2 SVGIG (reference sequence). CDR3 region: CAWGGQGASPLHF. The CDR3 DNA is TGTGCCTGGGGGGGACAGGGGGCTTCACCCCTCCACTTT.

This chain links TRBV5-1 with TRBJ2-7; 11 bases are a match to TRBD2. The V segment lost 5 bases and the J segment 3 bases; nucleotides outside the gene matches: 7. Germline CDR1 reads SGHRS; CDR2 reads YFSETQ. The CDR3 extends over 15 amino acids. The CDR3 protein is CASRPGTSGNYEQYF. The DNA for the CDR3 is TGCGCCAGCAGGCCAGGGACTAGCGGAAACTACGAGCAGTACTTC.

The chain links TRBV6-5 to TRBJ2-7; D unclear. CDR1 is MNHEY and CDR2 is SVGAGI in the germline V gene. This CDR3 spans 14 amino acids. V lost 7 bases and J 0 bases, leaving 13 bases between the germline ends. The CDR3 here is CASTKAGSSYEQYF. CDR3 nucleotides: TGTGCCAGCACCAAGGCAGGAAGCTCCTACGAGCAGTACTTC.

The gene calls are TRBV7-2 and TRBJ2-5, with D perhaps matching TRBD2 (6 bases). The V gene lost 3 bases and the J gene lost 1 base, with 21 bases spanning the gap. The CDR3 is 18 amino acids. Germline V gives CDR1 SGHTA, CDR2 FQGNSA. This CDR3 is CASSFYLLGGTLQETQYF. For the CDR3, the DNA is TGTGCCAGCAGCTTTTATCTTCTCGGCGGGACCCTCCAAGAGACCCAGTACTTC. Full variable domain (missing parts from reference TRBV7-2 and TRBJ2-5): GAGVSQSPSNKVTEKGKDVELRCDPISGHTALYWYRQSLGQGLEFLIYFQGNSAPDKSGLPSDRFSAERTGGSVSTLTIQRTQQEDSAVYLCASSFYLLGGTLQETQYFGPGTRLLVL.

Remarks on this clone: One junction end disagrees with the germline gene, perhaps due to a read error. Other DNA sequences from this sample encode an identical CDR3 as well. The chain uses TRBV6-7 and TRBJ1-2; D perhaps matches TRBD1 (5 bases). TRBV6-7 counts as an open reading frame of uncertain function. CDR3 length equals 14 residues. The CDR3 DNA sequence: TGTGCCAGCAGTTACCCTCAGGGTTTCGCTGGCTACACATTC. This translates into CASSYPQGFAGYTF.

The V gene is TRBV10-1, the J gene TRBJ1-1; 8 nucleotides agree with TRBD1. Germline V gene lookup returns CDR1 WNHNN and CDR2 SYGVQD (reference sequence). This CDR3 has 15 amino acids. V was pared by 7 bases and J by 1 base, with 8 bases of the junction left unmatched. The CDR3 nucleotides are TGCGCCAGCACCCCTCAAGACAGGGGGAACACTGAAGCTTTCTTT. Translated, it gives CASTPQDRGNTEAFF.

The chain uses TRBV5-1 and TRBJ1-6; D possibly corresponds to TRBD1 (5 bases). Germline V lookup: CDR1 SGHRS, CDR2 YFSETQ. The CDR3 spans 14 residues. V was pared by 4 bases and J by 14 bases, with 19 bases between. The CDR3 coding sequence is TGCGCCAGCAGCCAGTCGGGGGTGGGATTCACCCTCCACTTT. Encoded protein: CASSQSGVGFTLHF.

The genes are TRBV28 and TRBJ1-1, with TRBD1 matching over 7 bases. V trimming: 8 bases; J trimming: 3 bases; junction bases outside the gene matches: 6. Germline V gene data show CDR1 as MDHEN and CDR2 as SYDVKM. There are 13 residues in the CDR3. For the CDR3, the DNA is TGTGCCAGCTCAAGGGGGCTGTACACTGAAGCTTTCTTT. It yields the protein CASSRGLYTEAFF.

This clone occurred a few times. The chain employs TRBV19 and TRBJ2-6, with 9 bases matching TRBD1. The CDR3 loop spans 15 amino acids. Germline V lookup: CDR1 LNHDA, CDR2 SQIVND (reference sequence). Unmatched junction bases numbered 0, after V lost 4 bases and J lost 2 bases. CDR3 sequence reads: CASSRDRAGANVLTF. As DNA, the CDR3 is TGTGCCAGTAGTAGGGACAGGGCTGGGGCCAACGTCCTGACTTTC. The complete variable domain, with remaining parts taken from reference TRBV19 and TRBJ2-6, reads DGGITQSPKYLFRKEGQNVTLSCEQNLNHDAMYWYRQDPGQGLRLIYYSQIVNDFQKGDIAEGYSVSREKKESFPLTVTSAQKNPTAFYLCASSRDRAGANVLTFGAGSRLTVL.

The genes are TRBV18 and TRBJ1-1; tentatively, D is TRBD1 (5 bases). Per the germline V gene, CDR1 is KGHSH and CDR2 is LQKENI. The CDR3 runs 12 residues. Trimming stripped 3 bases from V and 10 bases from J, with 12 bases between. CDR3 sequence (DNA): TGTGCCAGCTCACCGGGGACTTTACCAGCTTTCTTT. Protein product: CASSPGTLPAFF.

This chain uses TRBV10-2 with TRBJ2-5; TRBD2 agrees at 11 bases. Germline loops: CDR1 WSHSY, CDR2 SAAADI. V gave up 5 bases and J gave up 2 bases; unmatched junction bases: 10. CDR3 length: 17 amino acids. The CDR3 DNA is TGCGCCAGCAGTAATCCATTAGCGGGAGGGGGACAAGAGACCCAGTACTTC. This encodes CASSNPLAGGGQETQYF.